The 30 T cell receptor beta chains below were found in one sample sequenced in a study of CD4 and CD8 cells across lung adenocarcinoma regions (dated by TCRdb to 2017 to 2018). The library was prepared using PCR. The reads were generated on a HiSeq X Ten. TCRdb itself trimmed the public reads at Q25 with fastp, ran MiXCR and retained productive beta chains. All rows with the same CDR3 protein become a single entry with the most common DNA and genes. Counted in this sample were approximately 9,600 distinct CDR3 sequences; 51% of them appeared once. The ten largest clones take up 15% to 20% of the sample. What was sequenced was CD4+ T cells from the margin of a lung tumor. Interpreted using the paper, the cell subset or site label stands for: tumor margin region. These receptors originate from a male donor with lung adenocarcinoma. The CD4 and CD8 labels of this study may be unreliable.

The V call is TRBV4-1, the J call TRBJ2-5; 7 bases are a match to TRBD2. TRBJ2-7 explains the end of the DNA better; the J call may be wrong. The CDR3 is 15 residues long. CDR1 is MGHRA, CDR2 YSYEKL, per germline. DNA for the CDR3: TGCGCCAGCAGCCAAGAGGGGGGGGAGTACTACGAGCAGTACTTC. Encoded protein: CASSQEGGEYYEQYF.

In this sample, this clonotype turned up a few times. The CDR3 loop is CASSSSGTKYNEQFF. DNA of the CDR3: TGTGCCAGCAGCTCATCGGGGACAAAATACAATGAGCAGTTCTTC. The V and J genes are TRBV12-3 or TRBV12-4 and TRBJ2-1; TRBD1 might be the D (6 bases). The CDR3 extends over 15 amino acids. Trimming stripped 6 bases from V and 4 bases from J, with 16 bases between.

The V and J genes are TRBV7-9 and TRBJ2-1; 9 bases fit TRBD2. After removal of 2 bases from V and 4 bases from J, the junction contained 9 bases not matched to a gene. Germline V gene data show CDR1 as SEHNR and CDR2 as FQNEAQ (reference sequence). CDR3 size: 17 residues. The CDR3 DNA sequence: TGTGCCAGCAGCTTATTTATCTGGCGGGAGGGATACAATGAGCAGTTCTTC. Translated, it gives CASSLFIWREGYNEQFF.

V usage is TRBV11-3 and J usage is TRBJ1-1; 9 bases match TRBD1. The CDR3 has 13 amino acids. V shed 4 bases and J 4 bases; nucleotides not matched to a gene: 1. Per germline, CDR1 SGHNT and CDR2 YENEEA. The CDR3 DNA reads TGTGCCAGCAGCTCACAGGGGGCCACTGAAGCTTTCTTT. Its translation is CASSSQGATEAFF. The variable domain in full, with the rest retrieved from reference TRBV11-3 and TRBJ1-1, is EAGVVQSPRYKIIEKKQPVAFWCNPISGHNTLYWYLQNLGQGPELLIRYENEEAVDDSQLPKDRFSAERLKGVDSTLKIQPAELGDSAVYLCASSSQGATEAFFGQGTRLTVV.

The J gene is TRBJ2-3, the V gene TRBV5-1, with D perhaps given as TRBD1 or TRBD2 (5 bases each). This CDR3 region has 16 residues. From germline, CDR1 is SGHRS and CDR2 YFSETQ. Trimming cost V 0 bases and J 1 base, with 12 bases left between them. This CDR3 reads CASSLAAGAGTDTQYF. Here the CDR3 DNA reads TGCGCCAGCAGCTTGGCCGCCGGGGCTGGCACAGATACGCAGTATTTT. Drawing the rest from reference TRBV5-1 and TRBJ2-3, the complete variable domain is KAGVTQTPRYLIKTRGQQVTLSCSPISGHRSVSWYQQTPGQGLQFLFEYFSETQRNKGNFPGRFSGRQFSNSRSEMNVSTLELGDSALYLCASSLAAGAGTDTQYFGPGTRLTVL.

This chain joins TRBV30 and TRBJ2-5; weak D call: TRBD2 (6 bases). The tail of the sequence fits TRBJ2-7 better, so the J call may be wrong. The CDR3 length is 14 residues. Germline V CDR1 and CDR2: GTSNPN, SVGIG (reference sequence). The CDR3 coding sequence is TGTGCCTGGAGTGGTATGGGGCGGGGCAACGAGCAGTACTTC. Protein sequence: CAWSGMGRGNEQYF.

On this clonotype itself: A read error is likely, as this CDR3 ends without the conserved phenylalanine or tryptophan. The chain carries TRBV27 and TRBJ2-5; 10 bases agree with TRBD1. The J call is uncertain, as TRBJ2-7 better fits the DNA end. Germline V gene lookup returns CDR1 MNHEY and CDR2 SMNVEV (reference sequence). There are 15 residues in the CDR3. CDR3: CASSLTGTGDYEQYY. In DNA, the CDR3 is TGTGCCAGCAGTTTAACCGGGACAGGGGACTACGAGCAGTACTAC.

This clonotype was observed once. The chain joins TRBV6-1 to TRBJ2-3; a weak D match, TRBD2 (6 bases). There are 15 residues in the CDR3. CDR1 is MNHNS, CDR2 SASEGT, per germline. Between the trimmed V and J ends, which lost 9 bases and 2 bases, there was a span of 18 bases. CDR3 nucleotide sequence: TGTGCCAGGGGTGCTGGGGGGACCCACACAGATACGCAGTATTTT. This encodes CARGAGGTHTDTQYF.

The chain links TRBV12-3 or TRBV12-4 to TRBJ2-1; TRBD2 matches 8 bases. The J segment lost 1 base and the V segment lost 1 base, leaving 6 bases of the junction unmatched. CDR3 length: 17 residues. The CDR3 region has the DNA TGTGCCAGCAGTTTAGTGGGACTAGTTAGGTCCTACAATGAGCAGTTCTTC. Protein: CASSLVGLVRSYNEQFF.

This clonotype was found a few times. The J gene is TRBJ2-4, the V gene TRBV6-5; 9 bases line up with TRBD2. Germline V gives CDR1 MNHEY, CDR2 SVGAGI. The V segment lost 1 base and the J segment 8 bases; nucleotides outside the gene matches: 6. The CDR3 spans 15 residues. The CDR3 here is CASSYCSGRFYIQYF. CDR3 nucleotides: TGTGCCAGCAGTTACTGCAGCGGGAGGTTCTACATTCAGTACTTC.

V gene TRBV5-1 combines with J gene TRBJ2-2; D unresolved. This CDR3 is 14 amino acids long. Deletions cut 2 bases from V and 9 bases from J, with 14 bases between. Germline assignment: CDR1 SGHRS and CDR2 YFSETQ. The CDR3 reads CASSFDSPSWELFF. DNA of the CDR3: TGCGCCAGCAGCTTTGACTCCCCCTCTTGGGAGCTGTTTTTT.

The rearrangement uses TRBV7-2 and TRBJ2-2, with TRBD1 as a possible D gene (6 bases). V dropped 5 bases and J dropped 4 bases, with 17 bases sitting between them. This CDR3 comprises 16 residues. Germline CDR1 is SGHTA and CDR2 is FQGNSA. CDR3 bases: TGTGCCAGCAGCGCGCCTTTGGACAGAGCCACCGGGGAGCTGTTTTTT. Translating gives CASSAPLDRATGELFF.

In this sample, this clonotype turned up a few times. The chain has TRBV12-3 or TRBV12-4 and TRBJ2-3, with unresolved D. Trimming left V 1 base short and J 3 bases short, with 5 bases between. The CDR3 covers 13 residues. Here the CDR3 DNA reads TGTGCCAGCAGTTTAGGTGAAACAGATACGCAGTATTTT. It codes for CASSLGETDTQYF.

With regard to this clonotype: The junction departs from the called germline gene at one end, perhaps through a read error. The V call is TRBV6-1, the J call TRBJ2-4; D remains unclear. The V gene's germline CDR1 is MNHNS and CDR2 SASEGT. The CDR3 length is 13 residues. This chain's CDR3 is CATERDAKDMQYF. CDR3 bases: TGTGCCACCGAGCGTGACGCGAAAGACATGCAGTACTTC.

The CDR3 here is CASSLYLEEKLFF. DNA of the CDR3: TGTGCCAGCAGCTTATATTTAGAGGAAAAACTGTTTTTT. V is TRBV7-2 and J is TRBJ1-4; no definite D call. The germline V gene has CDR1 SGHTA and CDR2 FQGNSA. The CDR3 has 13 residues. V lost 2 bases and J lost 8, with 9 bases in between.

The CDR3 DNA follows: TGCGCCAGCAGGGGGTTAGGGGAGGGGCACCCAGATACCCAGTACTTC. Its protein is CASRGLGEGHPDTQYF. V usage is TRBV4-1 and J usage is TRBJ2-5; 7 bases fit TRBD2. With 6 bases clipped from V and 8 bases from J, the junction kept 18 bases outside the gene matches. This CDR3 has 16 amino acids. CDR1 is MGHRA and CDR2 is YSYEKL in the germline V gene.

V gene TRBV6-1 combines with J gene TRBJ2-7; 7 nucleotides match TRBD2. CDR3 length: 13 residues. Germline loops: CDR1 MNHNS, CDR2 SASEGT. The V gene end was trimmed by 6 bases and the J gene end by 4 bases; junction bases not matched to a gene: 6. The chain's CDR3 is CASSRTRRYEQYF. The DNA of the CDR3 is TGTGCCAGCAGCAGGACTAGGAGGTACGAGCAGTACTTC.

This clonotype was observed many times. CDR3 nucleotides: TGTGCCAGCAGCTTAGAGGGAGGTTTCCTCGGGAATGAGCAGTTCTTC. As protein: CASSLEGGFLGNEQFF. The chain uses TRBV7-2 and TRBJ2-1, with D perhaps matching TRBD2 (6 bases). This CDR3 is built from 16 residues. The germline V gene has CDR1 SGHTA and CDR2 FQGNSA. The germline V and J ends were trimmed by 1 base and 7 bases, with 17 bases remaining between them.

This clonotype appeared many times. The chain couples TRBV6-2 or TRBV6-3 to TRBJ2-5; D is uncertain. The CDR3 is 14 amino acids. The germline CDR1 and CDR2 sequences are MNHEY and SVGEGT. V gave up 5 bases and J gave up 3 bases, with 13 bases separating them. DNA of the CDR3: TGTGCCAGCAGTCTCGACAATATAGAAGAGACCCAGTACTTC. Translated, it gives CASSLDNIEETQYF.

The CDR3 region has the DNA TGTGCCAGCAGTGAACCAGGGGGCTGGACTGAAGCTTTCTTT. Protein: CASSEPGGWTEAFF. V gene TRBV6-1 combines with J gene TRBJ1-1, with 8 bases lining up with TRBD1. After removal of 2 bases from V and 5 bases from J, the junction contained 4 bases not matched to a gene. Germline CDR1 MNHNS, CDR2 SASEGT. The CDR3 is 14 amino acids.

The rearrangement joins TRBV25-1 to TRBJ2-5, with 7 bases aligning to TRBD1. The V gene's germline CDR1 is MGHDK and CDR2 SYGVNS. CDR3 length: 17 amino acids. J gave up 4 bases and V 4 bases, and 15 bases lay outside the gene matches. CDR3 amino acids: CASSAGIGGGDRETQYF. Here the CDR3 DNA reads TGTGCCAGCAGTGCGGGAATAGGGGGCGGTGACCGAGAGACCCAGTACTTC.

In the case of this clonotype: Compared with germline, one end of the junction differs, possibly owing to a read error. This chain links TRBV6-1 with TRBJ2-3; the D is unclear. Germline CDR1 MNHNS, CDR2 SASEGT. The CDR3 consists of 11 residues. The CDR3 sequence: CASSEAETQYF. CDR3 bases: TGTGCCAGCAGTGAGGCAGAGACGCAGTATTTT.

This clonotype is medium-sized by share. V usage is TRBV12-3 or TRBV12-4 and J usage is TRBJ1-1; TRBD1 matches 10 bases. V gave up 5 bases and J gave up 5 bases; unmatched junction bases: 8. This CDR3 is 15 amino acids long. The CDR3 DNA follows: TGTGCCAGCAGTCGTCCGGGACAGGGGACGACTGAAGCTTTCTTT. Protein sequence: CASSRPGQGTTEAFF.

This clonotype turned up a few times. The chain carries TRBV6-5 and TRBJ2-3, with TRBD2 matching over 7 bases. Looked up from germline, CDR1 is MNHEY and CDR2 is SVGAGI. CDR3 size: 16 residues. The V and J ends lost 2 bases and 0 bases, in that order; junction bases with no gene match: 5. CDR3 DNA sequence: TGTGCCAGCAGTTACGGGAGGGGACCGAGCACAGATACGCAGTATTTT. Translated, it gives CASSYGRGPSTDTQYF.

This clonotype was found once. The chain combines TRBV6-1 with TRBJ2-1; 7 bases map to TRBD1. Germline values: CDR1 MNHNS, CDR2 SASEGT. V gave up 8 bases and J gave up 10 bases; unmatched junction bases: 14. The CDR3 consists of 14 residues. The CDR3 loop reads CASAHRGSTYEQFF. In DNA form, the CDR3 reads TGTGCCAGCGCGCACAGGGGTTCTACCTACGAGCAGTTCTTC.

The gene calls are TRBV7-2 and TRBJ2-3; D possibly corresponds to TRBD1 (5 bases). Trimming took 5 bases from V and 0 from J, leaving 12 bases between them. Germline-derived CDR1 and CDR2 are SGHTA and FQGNSA. CDR3 length: 15 residues. CDR3: CASSPGYLSTDTQYF. The CDR3 region has the DNA TGTGCCAGCAGCCCAGGGTACCTAAGCACAGATACGCAGTATTTT. The full variable domain, rest sourced from reference TRBV7-2 and TRBJ2-3, is GAGVSQSPSNKVTEKGKDVELRCDPISGHTALYWYRQSLGQGLEFLIYFQGNSAPDKSGLPSDRFSAERTGGSVSTLTIQRTQQEDSAVYLCASSPGYLSTDTQYFGPGTRLTVL.

This clonotype was counted many times. The genes are TRBV7-2 and TRBJ2-7, with TRBD1 identical over 8 bases. The CDR3 has 16 residues. The V segment lost 5 bases and the J segment 4 bases; nucleotides outside the gene matches: 13. Germline-derived CDR1 and CDR2 are SGHTA and FQGNSA. The CDR3 region is CASSPVPDRVRYEQYF. The CDR3 DNA follows: TGTGCCAGCAGCCCGGTGCCGGACAGGGTACGGTACGAGCAGTACTTC.

This clonotype was seen repeatedly, ten times or more. The rearrangement joins TRBV7-9 to TRBJ1-2; D gene unclear. The V gene's germline CDR1 is SEHNR and CDR2 FQNEAQ (reference sequence). The CDR3 has 12 residues. Trimming took 5 bases from V and 3 from J, leaving 7 bases between them. CDR3 sequence: CASSEDYYGYTF. CDR3 DNA sequence: TGTGCCAGCAGCGAGGACTACTATGGCTACACCTTC. Supplemented by reference TRBV7-9 and TRBJ1-2, the full variable domain reads DTGVSQNPRHKITKRGQNVTFRCDPISEHNRLYWYRQTLGQGPEFLTYFQNEAQLEKSRLLSDRFSAERPKGSFSTLEIQRTEQGDSAMYLCASSEDYYGYTFGSGTRLTVV.

The chain joins TRBV25-1 to TRBJ2-1, with D perhaps given as TRBD1 or TRBD2 (6 bases each). The DNA matches TRBJ2-5 better at its end, which makes the J call doubtful. The CDR3 consists of 15 residues. Germline V CDR1 and CDR2: MGHDK, SYGVNS. The CDR3 loop reads CASSDPRGAGETQYF. The CDR3 DNA is TGTGCCAGCAGTGATCCTAGGGGGGCCGGAGAGACCCAGTACTTC.

By share of the sample, this clonotype is large. The chain uses TRBV7-2 and TRBJ2-5; 7 nucleotides agree with TRBD1. The assigned J gene may be wrong: the sequence end matches TRBJ2-7 better. Germline-derived CDR1 and CDR2 are SGHTA and FQGNSA. The CDR3 loop spans 14 amino acids. CDR3 protein: CASSQGEGAGEQYF. For the CDR3, the DNA is TGTGCCAGCAGCCAGGGAGAGGGGGCTGGCGAGCAGTACTTC.